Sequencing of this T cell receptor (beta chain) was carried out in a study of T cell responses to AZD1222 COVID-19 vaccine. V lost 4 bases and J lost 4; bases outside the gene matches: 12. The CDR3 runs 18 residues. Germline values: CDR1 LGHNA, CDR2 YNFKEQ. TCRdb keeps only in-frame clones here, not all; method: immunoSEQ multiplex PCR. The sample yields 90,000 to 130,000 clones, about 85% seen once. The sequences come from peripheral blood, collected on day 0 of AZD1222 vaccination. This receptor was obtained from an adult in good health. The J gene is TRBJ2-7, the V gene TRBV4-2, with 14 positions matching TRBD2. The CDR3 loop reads CASSRVGLAGATSYEQYF. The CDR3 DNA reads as TGTGCCAGCAGCCGGGTGGGACTAGCGGGGGCCACTTCTTACGAGCAGTACTTC.